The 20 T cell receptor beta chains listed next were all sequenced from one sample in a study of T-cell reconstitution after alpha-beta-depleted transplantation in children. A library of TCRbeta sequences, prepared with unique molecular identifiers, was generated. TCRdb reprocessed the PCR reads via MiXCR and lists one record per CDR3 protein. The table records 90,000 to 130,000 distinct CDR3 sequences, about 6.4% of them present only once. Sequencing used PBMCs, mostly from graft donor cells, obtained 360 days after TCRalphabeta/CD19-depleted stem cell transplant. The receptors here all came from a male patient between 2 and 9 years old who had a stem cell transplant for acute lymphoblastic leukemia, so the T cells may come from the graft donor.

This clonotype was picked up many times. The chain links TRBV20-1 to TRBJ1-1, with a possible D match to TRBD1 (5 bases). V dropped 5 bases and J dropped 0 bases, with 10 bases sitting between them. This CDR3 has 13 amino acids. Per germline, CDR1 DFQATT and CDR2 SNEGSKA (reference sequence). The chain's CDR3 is CSAFQGVNTEAFF. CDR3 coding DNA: TGCAGTGCTTTCCAGGGCGTGAACACTGAAGCTTTCTTT.

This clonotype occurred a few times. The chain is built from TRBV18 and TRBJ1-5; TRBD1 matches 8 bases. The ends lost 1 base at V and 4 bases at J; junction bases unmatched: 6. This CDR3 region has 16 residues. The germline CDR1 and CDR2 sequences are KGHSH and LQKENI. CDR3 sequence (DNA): TGTGCCAGCTCACCACTGGCAGGGGGCGAGAATCAGCCCCAGCATTTT. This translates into CASSPLAGGENQPQHF.

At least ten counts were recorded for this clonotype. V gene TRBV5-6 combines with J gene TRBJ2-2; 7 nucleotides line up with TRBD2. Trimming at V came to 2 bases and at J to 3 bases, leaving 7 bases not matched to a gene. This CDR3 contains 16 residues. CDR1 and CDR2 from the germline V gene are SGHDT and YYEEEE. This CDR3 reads CASSFPGGKYTGELFF. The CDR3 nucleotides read TGTGCCAGCAGCTTCCCCGGGGGGAAATACACCGGGGAGCTGTTTTTT.

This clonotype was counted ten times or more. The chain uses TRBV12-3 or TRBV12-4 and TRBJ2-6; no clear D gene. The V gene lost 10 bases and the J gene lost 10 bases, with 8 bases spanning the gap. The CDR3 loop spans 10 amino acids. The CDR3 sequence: CATLPNVLTF. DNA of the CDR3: TGTGCCACTCTGCCGAACGTCCTGACTTTC.

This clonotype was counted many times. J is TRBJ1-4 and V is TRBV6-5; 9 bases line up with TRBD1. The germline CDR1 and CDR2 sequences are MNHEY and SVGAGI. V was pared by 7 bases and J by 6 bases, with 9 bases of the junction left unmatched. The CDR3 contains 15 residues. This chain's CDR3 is CASTFTGTGYEKLFF. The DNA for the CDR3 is TGTGCCAGCACTTTTACCGGGACAGGGTATGAAAAACTGTTTTTT.

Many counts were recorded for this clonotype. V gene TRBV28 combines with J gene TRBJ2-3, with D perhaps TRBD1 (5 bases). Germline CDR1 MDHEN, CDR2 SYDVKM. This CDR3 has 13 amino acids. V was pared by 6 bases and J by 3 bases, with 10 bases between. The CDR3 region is CASSPQGTDTQYF. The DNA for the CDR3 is TGTGCCAGCAGCCCGCAGGGAACAGATACGCAGTATTTT. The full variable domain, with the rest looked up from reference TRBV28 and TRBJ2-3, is DVKVTQSSRYLVKRTGEKVFLECVQDMDHENMFWYRQDPGLGLRLIYFSYDVKMKEKGDIPEGYSVSREKKERFSLILESASTNQTSMYLCASSPQGTDTQYFGPGTRLTVL.

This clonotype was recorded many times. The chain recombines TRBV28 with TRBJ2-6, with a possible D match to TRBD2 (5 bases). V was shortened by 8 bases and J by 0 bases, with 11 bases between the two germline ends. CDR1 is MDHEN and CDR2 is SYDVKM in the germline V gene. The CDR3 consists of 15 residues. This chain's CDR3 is CASGKEDSGANVLTF. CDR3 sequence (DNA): TGTGCCAGCGGGAAGGAGGACTCTGGGGCCAACGTCCTGACTTTC.

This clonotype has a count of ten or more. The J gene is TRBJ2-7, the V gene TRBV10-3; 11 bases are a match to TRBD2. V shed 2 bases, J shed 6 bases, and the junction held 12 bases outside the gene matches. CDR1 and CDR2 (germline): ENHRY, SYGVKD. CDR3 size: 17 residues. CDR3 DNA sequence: TGTGCCATCAGTGAGCCGCTTTCCGCGGGACTAGCGGTCGAGCAGTACTTC. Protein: CAISEPLSAGLAVEQYF.

CDR3 residues: CAWSVRLSYGYTF. Here the CDR3 DNA reads TGTGCCTGGAGTGTAAGATTAAGCTATGGCTACACCTTC. The chain combines TRBV30 with TRBJ1-2; unclear D gene. Trimming took off 0 bases at V and 4 bases at J, with 9 bases between the two ends. Germline lookup yields CDR1 GTSNPN and CDR2 SVGIG (reference sequence). The CDR3 totals 13 residues.

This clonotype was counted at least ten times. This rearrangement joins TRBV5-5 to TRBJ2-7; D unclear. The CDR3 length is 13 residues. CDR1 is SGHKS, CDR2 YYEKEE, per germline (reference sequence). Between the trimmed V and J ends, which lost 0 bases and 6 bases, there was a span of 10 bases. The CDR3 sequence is CASSLVGELEQYF. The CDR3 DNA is TGTGCCAGCAGCTTGGTGGGCGAACTCGAGCAGTACTTC.

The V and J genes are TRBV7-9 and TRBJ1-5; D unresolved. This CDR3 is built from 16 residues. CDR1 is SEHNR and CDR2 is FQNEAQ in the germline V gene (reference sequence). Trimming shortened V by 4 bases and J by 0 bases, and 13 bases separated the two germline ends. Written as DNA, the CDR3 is TGTGCCAGCAGCTCGGCGGGGTGGGTTAGCAATCAGCCCCAGCATTTT. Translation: CASSSAGWVSNQPQHF.

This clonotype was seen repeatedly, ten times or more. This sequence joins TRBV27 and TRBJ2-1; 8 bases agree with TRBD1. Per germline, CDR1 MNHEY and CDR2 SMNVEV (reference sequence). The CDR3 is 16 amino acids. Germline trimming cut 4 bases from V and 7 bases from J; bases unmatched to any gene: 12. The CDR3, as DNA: TGTGCCAGCAGTTATACAGGGGGACCGCAACGAAATGAGCAGTTCTTC. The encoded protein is CASSYTGGPQRNEQFF.

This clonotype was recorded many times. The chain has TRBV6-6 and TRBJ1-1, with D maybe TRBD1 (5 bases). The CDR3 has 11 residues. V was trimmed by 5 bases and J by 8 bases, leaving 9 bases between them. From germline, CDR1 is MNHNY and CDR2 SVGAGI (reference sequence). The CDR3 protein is CASSDGGEAFF. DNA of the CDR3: TGTGCCAGCAGTGACGGGGGGGAAGCTTTCTTT.

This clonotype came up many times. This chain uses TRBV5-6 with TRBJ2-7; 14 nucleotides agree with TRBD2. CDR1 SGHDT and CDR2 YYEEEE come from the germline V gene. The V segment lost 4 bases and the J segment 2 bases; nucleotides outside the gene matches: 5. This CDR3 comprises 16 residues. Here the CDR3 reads CASSRTSGRQAYEQYF. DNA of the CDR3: TGTGCCAGCAGCAGGACTAGCGGGAGGCAGGCCTACGAGCAGTACTTC.

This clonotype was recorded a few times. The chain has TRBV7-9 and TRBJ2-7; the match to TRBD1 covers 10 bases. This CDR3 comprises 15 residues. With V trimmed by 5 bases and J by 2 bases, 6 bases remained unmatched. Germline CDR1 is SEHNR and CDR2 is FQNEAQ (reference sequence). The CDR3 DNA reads TGTGCCAGCAGCCGGGGGGACAGGGGAGCCTACGAGCAGTACTTC. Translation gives CASSRGDRGAYEQYF.

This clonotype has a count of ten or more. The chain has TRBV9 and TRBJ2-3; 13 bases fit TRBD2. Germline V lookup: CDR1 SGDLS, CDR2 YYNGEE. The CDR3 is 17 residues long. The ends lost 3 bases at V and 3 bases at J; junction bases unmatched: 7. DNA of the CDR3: TGTGCCAGCAGCGAGGGGGGGACTAGCGGGATAACAGATACGCAGTATTTT. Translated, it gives CASSEGGTSGITDTQYF. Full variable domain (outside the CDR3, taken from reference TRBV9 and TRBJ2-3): DSGVTQTPKHLITATGQRVTLRCSPRSGDLSVYWYQQSLDQGLQFLIQYYNGEERAKGNILERFSAQQFPDLHSELNLSSLELGDSALYFCASSEGGTSGITDTQYFGPGTRLTVL.

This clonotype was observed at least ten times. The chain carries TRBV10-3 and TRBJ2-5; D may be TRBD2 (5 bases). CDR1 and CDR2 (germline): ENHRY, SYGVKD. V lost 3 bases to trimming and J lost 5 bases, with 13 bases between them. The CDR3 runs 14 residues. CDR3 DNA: TGTGCCATCAGTGACTTGGGGAGAAGGGAGACCCAGTACTTC. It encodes CAISDLGRRETQYF.

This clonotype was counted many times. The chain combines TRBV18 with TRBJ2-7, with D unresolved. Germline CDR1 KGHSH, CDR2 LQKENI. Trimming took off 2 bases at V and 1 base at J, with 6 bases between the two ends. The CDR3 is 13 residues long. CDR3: CASSPIESYEQYF. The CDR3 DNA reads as TGTGCCAGCTCACCAATAGAATCCTACGAGCAGTACTTC.

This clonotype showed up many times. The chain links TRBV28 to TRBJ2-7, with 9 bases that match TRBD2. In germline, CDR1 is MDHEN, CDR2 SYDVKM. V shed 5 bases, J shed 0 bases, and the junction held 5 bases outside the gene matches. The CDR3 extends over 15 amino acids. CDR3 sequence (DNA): TGTGCCAGCAGTAGTCTAGCGGGGAGCTCCTACGAGCAGTACTTC. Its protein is CASSSLAGSSYEQYF.

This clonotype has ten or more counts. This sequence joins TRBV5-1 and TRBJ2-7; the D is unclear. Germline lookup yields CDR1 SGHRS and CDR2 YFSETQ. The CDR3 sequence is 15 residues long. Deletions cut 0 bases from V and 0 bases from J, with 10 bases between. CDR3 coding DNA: TGCGCCAGCAGCTTGGTTTGGGGAAGCTCCTACGAGCAGTACTTC. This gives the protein CASSLVWGSSYEQYF. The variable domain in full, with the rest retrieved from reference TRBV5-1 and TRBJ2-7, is KAGVTQTPRYLIKTRGQQVTLSCSPISGHRSVSWYQQTPGQGLQFLFEYFSETQRNKGNFPGRFSGRQFSNSRSEMNVSTLELGDSALYLCASSLVWGSSYEQYFGPGTRLTVT.